This is a list of T cell receptor beta chains from one sample in a study of breast tumors, draining lymph nodes, adjacent tissues. TCRdb used MiXCR to reprocess the multiplex PCR reads, holding one entry per CDR3 protein. The sample includes 150,000 to 200,000 distinct CDR3 sequences, roughly 30% of them seen just once. The material sequenced was axillary lymph node tissue. All receptors come from a female donor with breast cancer. Some clones in this sample may be carry-over from other donors' samples. CDR3s include the opening cysteine and the closing phenylalanine or tryptophan. The D gene is left open where the match is weak. Only some rows state a clone size, as once, few, many or a class for expanded clones.

D: TRBD2; J: TRBJ2-5; size: many; V: TRBV3-1; CDR3: CASTRADSGETQYF; DNA: TGTGCCAGCACCCGAGCAGATAGCGGGGAGACCCAGTACTTC
D: .; J: TRBJ1-2; size: many; V: TRBV12-3/TRBV12-4; CDR3: CASSLAREGGGYTF; DNA: TGTGCCAGCAGTTTAGCGAGGGAGGGTGGTGGCTACACCTTC
D: .; J: TRBJ2-3; size: .; V: TRBV28; CDR3: CANSLDGDTQYF; DNA: TGTGCCAACAGTTTAGACGGAGATACGCAGTATTTT
D: .; J: TRBJ2-7; size: .; V: TRBV6-2/TRBV6-3; CDR3: CASSYYMKFGEQYF; DNA: TGTGCCAGCAGTTACTACATGAAATTCGGGGAGCAGTACTTC
D: .; J: TRBJ1-1; size: few; V: TRBV7-8; CDR3: CASSLVGDTEAFF; DNA: TGTGCCAGCAGCTTAGTGGGGGACACTGAAGCTTTCTTT
D: .; J: TRBJ2-6; size: .; V: TRBV24-1; CDR3: CATSDAPAVAEYRVSFSGANVLTF; DNA: TGTGCCACCAGTGATGCGCCAGCAGTGGCCGAATACAGGGTTTCCTTCTCTGGGGCCAACGTCCTGACTTTC
D: TRBD1; J: TRBJ2-7; size: many; V: TRBV6-2/TRBV6-3; CDR3: CASRTGQGPYEQYF; DNA: TGTGCCAGCAGAACGGGACAGGGACCCTACGAGCAGTACTTC
D: TRBD2; J: TRBJ2-5; size: many; V: TRBV5-6; CDR3: CASSFKGSGGGETQYF; DNA: TGTGCCAGCAGCTTTAAGGGCTCGGGGGGAGGCGAGACCCAGTACTTC
D: .; J: TRBJ1-2; size: many; V: TRBV7-8; CDR3: CASSTDRKGYGYTF; DNA: TGTGCCAGCAGCACCGACCGGAAAGGGTATGGCTACACCTTC
D: TRBD1; J: TRBJ1-4; size: many; V: TRBV7-9; CDR3: CASSSDRGHEKLFF; DNA: TGTGCCAGCAGCTCGGACAGGGGCCATGAAAAACTGTTTTTT